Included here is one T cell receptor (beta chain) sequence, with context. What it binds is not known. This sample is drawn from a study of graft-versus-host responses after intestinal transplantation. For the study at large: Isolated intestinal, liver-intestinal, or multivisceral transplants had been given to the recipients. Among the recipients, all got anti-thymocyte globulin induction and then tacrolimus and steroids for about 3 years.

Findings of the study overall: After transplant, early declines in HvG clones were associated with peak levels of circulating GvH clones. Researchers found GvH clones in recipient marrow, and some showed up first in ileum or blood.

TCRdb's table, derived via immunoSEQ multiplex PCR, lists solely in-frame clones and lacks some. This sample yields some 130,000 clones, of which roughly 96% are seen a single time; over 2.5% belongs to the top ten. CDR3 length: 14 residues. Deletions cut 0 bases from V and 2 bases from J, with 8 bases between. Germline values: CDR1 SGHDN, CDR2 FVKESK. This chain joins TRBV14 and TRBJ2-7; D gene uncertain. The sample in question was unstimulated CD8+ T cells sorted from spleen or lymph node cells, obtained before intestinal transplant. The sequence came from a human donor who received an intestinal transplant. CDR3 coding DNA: TGTGCCAGCAGCCAAGAGGGCGGAACCTACGAGCAGTACTTC. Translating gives CASSQEGGTYEQYF.